This T cell receptor (beta chain) was sequenced during a study of T cells in tuberculosis. CDR3 length: 14 residues. In germline, CDR1 is MNHEY, CDR2 SMNVEV (reference sequence). The V and J ends lost 6 bases and 8 bases, in that order; junction bases with no gene match: 11. The repertoire was sequenced with immunoSEQ multiplex PCR; TCRdb's copy has only in-frame clones and lacks some. The sample consists of over 35,000 clones, 95% of them appearing once. On average roughly 90,000 T cells per donor were immunosequenced. General observations from the study: Using the GMM-specific repertoire gave approximately 89% accuracy versus about 64% with motifs.

As for this clone: Its antigen is as yet unknown.

The gene calls are TRBV27 and TRBJ1-1, with 8 bases identical to TRBD1. Specimen: PBMCs. This clonotype originated in a donor aged 10-29 years with latent tuberculosis or without tuberculosis infection. CDR3 in DNA: TGTGCCAGCAGAACCATCGGGACAGGAAGAGAAGCTTTCTTT. Translated: CASRTIGTGREAFF.